This TCR beta chain was retrieved from a study of blood T cell repertoires in COVID-19. Assay: immunoSEQ multiplex PCR; the TCRdb copy retains only in-frame clones and omits some. The table has roughly 290,000 clones, 87% seen once. The trim removed 6 bases at V and 3 bases at J, leaving 10 bases unmatched. The CDR3 covers 15 residues. Germline V gene sequence: CDR1 LNHDA, CDR2 SQIVND (reference sequence). Categorization into cohorts depended on clinical history that participants reported. This receptor was identified in a woman aged 40 to 55 who had recovered from COVID-19. Sample: PBMCs or T cells enriched from blood (not recorded which). The chain recombines TRBV19 with TRBJ2-7; 8 bases line up with TRBD2. DNA for the CDR3: TGTGCCAGTAGCCTGGCGGGGGGCGCGGTCTACGAGCAGTACTTC. Protein sequence: CASSLAGGAVYEQYF.